Sequencing of this T cell receptor beta chain was carried out in a study of technical replicates of blood from a handful of donors. The protocol was immunoSEQ multiplex PCR, while the TCRdb copy is restricted to in-frame clones and leaves out a portion. This sample yields more than 13,000 clones, of which 80% are seen a single time; roughly 12% belongs to the top ten. The CDR3 is 16 residues long. In germline, CDR1 is LNHDA, CDR2 SQIVND (reference sequence). Trimming cost V 3 bases and J 1 base; bases outside gene matches: 7. J is TRBJ2-5 and V is TRBV19, with 8 bases lining up with TRBD1. The origin of this receptor is a human donor in good health. The sequenced sample was PBMCs. CDR3 amino acids: CASSMIRDRPQETQYF. The CDR3 coding sequence is TGTGCCAGTAGTATGATCCGGGACAGGCCCCAAGAGACCCAGTACTTC. Using reference TRBV19 and TRBJ2-5 for the parts outside the CDR3, the full variable domain is DGGITQSPKYLFRKEGQNVTLSCEQNLNHDAMYWYRQDPGQGLRLIYYSQIVNDFQKGDIAEGYSVSREKKESFPLTVTSAQKNPTAFYLCASSMIRDRPQETQYFGPGTRLLVL.